Included here is one T cell receptor beta chain sequence, with context. This sample is drawn from a study of PD-L1 blockade in urothelial cancer. The germline V gene has CDR1 LNHDA and CDR2 SQIVND (reference sequence). This CDR3 is built from 16 residues. V lost 8 bases and J 3 bases, leaving 17 bases between the germline ends. Clones were read by immunoSEQ multiplex PCR, and TCRdb kept only the in-frame ones, dropping some. The data show about 39,000 clones, roughly 89% seen once. The V call is TRBV19, the J call TRBJ2-6, with D possibly TRBD2 on 7 matching bases. The receptor's source is a man between 60 and 75 years old with urothelial cancer. The sequences come from PBMCs, collected around atezolizumab (anti-PD-L1) treatment. This CDR3 reads CASAEGGAIGANVLTF. DNA of the CDR3: TGTGCCAGTGCGGAGGGGGGGGCAATTGGGGCCAACGTCCTGACTTTC.